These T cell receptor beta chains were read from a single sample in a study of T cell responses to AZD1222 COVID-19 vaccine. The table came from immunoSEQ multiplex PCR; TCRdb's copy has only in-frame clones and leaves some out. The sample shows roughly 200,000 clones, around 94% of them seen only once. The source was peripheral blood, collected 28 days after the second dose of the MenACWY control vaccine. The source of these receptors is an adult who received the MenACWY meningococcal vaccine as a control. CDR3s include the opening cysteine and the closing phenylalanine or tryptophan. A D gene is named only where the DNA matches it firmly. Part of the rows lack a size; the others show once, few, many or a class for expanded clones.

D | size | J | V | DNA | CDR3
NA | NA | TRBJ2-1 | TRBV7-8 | TGTGCCAGCAGCTTAGAGGATCGGGCGCTAGCGTTGAACAATGAGCAGTTCTTC | CASSLEDRALALNNEQFF
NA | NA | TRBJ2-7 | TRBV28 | TGTGCCAGCAGTTTATTTCCAGGGGGGGACGAGCAGTACTTC | CASSLFPGGDEQYF
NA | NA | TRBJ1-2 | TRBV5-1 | TGCGCCAGCAGCTTGACTGGGAATGGCTACACCTTC | CASSLTGNGYTF
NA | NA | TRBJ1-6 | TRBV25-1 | TGTGCCAGCAGCTCCATGAGCAATTCACCCCTCCACTTT | CASSSMSNSPLHF
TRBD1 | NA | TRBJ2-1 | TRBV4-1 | TGCGCCAGCAGCCAGGGAGGACAGGGGAACAATGAGCAGTTCTTC | CASSQGGQGNNEQFF
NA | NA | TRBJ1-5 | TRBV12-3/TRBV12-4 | TGTGCCAGCAGTTTGCGACAAGGAACCCCGATGCATTTT | CASSLRQGTPMHF
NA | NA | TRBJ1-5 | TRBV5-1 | TGCGCCAGCAGCTTGGGGGGGAATAGCAATCAGCCCCAGCATTTT | CASSLGGNSNQPQHF
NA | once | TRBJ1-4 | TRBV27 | TGTGCCAGCAGTTTATCAGCTGGGTGGAATGAAAAACTGTTTTTT | CASSLSAGWNEKLFF
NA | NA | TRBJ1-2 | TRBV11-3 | TGTGCCAGCAGCTCCCGCAGGGTCGGCTACACCTTC | CASSSRRVGYTF
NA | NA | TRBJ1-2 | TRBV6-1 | TGTGCCAGCAGTGAGGGACCGAACTATGGCTACACCTTC | CASSEGPNYGYTF
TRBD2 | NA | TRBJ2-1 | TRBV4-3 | TGCGCCAGCAGCCAGGGGACTAGCGGGGCCCTTGGGCAGTTCTTC | CASSQGTSGALGQFF
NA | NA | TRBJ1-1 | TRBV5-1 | TGCGCCAGCAGCTTGGGGTTCGGGACTGAAGCTTTCTTT | CASSLGFGTEAFF
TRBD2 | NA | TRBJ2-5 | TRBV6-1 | TGTGCCAGCAGTGGTACGAGGACTAGCGGGAGGGAGACCCAGTACTTC | CASSGTRTSGRETQYF
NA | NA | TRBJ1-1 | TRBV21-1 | TGTGCCAGCAGCGATGGGGGAAAGGGGACTGAAGCTTTCTTT | CASSDGGKGTEAFF
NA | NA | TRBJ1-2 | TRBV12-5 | TGTGCTAGTAGGCATGGCTACACCTTC | CASRHGYTF
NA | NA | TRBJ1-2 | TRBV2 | TGTGCCAGCACCTGGACAACTAACTATGGCTACACCTTC | CASTWTTNYGYTF
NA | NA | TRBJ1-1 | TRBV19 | TGTGCCAGTAGTATAAGGGGGACCTTGGGCACTGAAGCTTTCTTT | CASSIRGTLGTEAFF
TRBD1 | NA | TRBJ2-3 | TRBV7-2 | TGTGCCAGCAGCCGCGAACCCGGACAGGGGGGCACAGATACGCAGTATTTT | CASSREPGQGGTDTQYF
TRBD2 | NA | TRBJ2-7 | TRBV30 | TGTGCCTGGGGAGCCCTAGCGGGAGGTGGGGAGCAGTACTTC | CAWGALAGGGEQYF
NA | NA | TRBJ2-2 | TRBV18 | TGTGCCAGCTCACCACTTTTGCGACCAGCCTTTACCGGGGAGCTGTTTTTT | CASSPLLRPAFTGELFF
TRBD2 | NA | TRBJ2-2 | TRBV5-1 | TGCGCCAGCAGCTTGGGTCCTAGCGGGAGGCCCGAGAACTCGAACACCGGGGAGCTGTTTTTT | CASSLGPSGRPENSNTGELFF
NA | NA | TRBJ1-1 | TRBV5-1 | TGCGCCAGCAGCTTGTTCGGGGGGCTTGAGAACACTGAAGCTTTCTTT | CASSLFGGLENTEAFF